This T cell receptor beta chain is from a study of T cell repertoires in ileal Crohn's disease. The wider study: Median disease duration was 7.9 years; 35% smoked at surgery.

The time point: neoterminal ileum biopsy at postoperative endoscopy, about 6 months after surgery. This clone was observed a single time. Its antigen is not known. The sample holds other DNA sequences that translate to the same CDR3. TCRdb keeps only in-frame clones here, not all; method: immunoSEQ multiplex PCR. The sample yields fewer than 15,000 clones, 80% to 90% seen once. Findings and caveats of the study: Clonal expansions were more frequent in active smokers than non-smokers at surgery.

Sequencing was performed on ileal tissue. This TCR was recovered from an adult with Crohn's disease.

As DNA, the CDR3 is TGTGCCAGCAGTACGATGGGGCAGAATAGCAATCAGCCCCAGCATTTT. This gives the protein CASSTMGQNSNQPQHF. The V and J genes are TRBV2 and TRBJ1-5; TRBD1 is a possible D gene (5 bases). Deletions cut 5 bases from V and 0 bases from J, with 14 bases between. Germline lookup yields CDR1 SNHLY and CDR2 FYNNEI. This CDR3 is 16 amino acids long.